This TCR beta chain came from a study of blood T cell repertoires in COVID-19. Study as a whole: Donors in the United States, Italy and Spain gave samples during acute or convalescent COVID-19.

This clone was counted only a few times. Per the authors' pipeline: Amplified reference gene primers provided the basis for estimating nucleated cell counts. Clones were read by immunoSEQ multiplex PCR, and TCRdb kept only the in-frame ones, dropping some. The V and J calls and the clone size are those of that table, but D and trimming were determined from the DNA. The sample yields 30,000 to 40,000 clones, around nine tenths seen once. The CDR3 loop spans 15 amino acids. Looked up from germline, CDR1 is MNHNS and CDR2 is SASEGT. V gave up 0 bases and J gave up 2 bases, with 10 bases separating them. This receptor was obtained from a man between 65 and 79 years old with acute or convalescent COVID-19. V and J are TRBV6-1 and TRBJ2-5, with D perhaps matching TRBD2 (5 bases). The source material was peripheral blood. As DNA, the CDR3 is TGTGCCAGCAGTGAAGCCTTTAAGCGGCAAGAGACCCAGTACTTC. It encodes CASSEAFKRQETQYF.